This is a list of T cell receptor beta chains from one sample in a study of CD8 T cells in ankylosing spondylitis. TCRdb ran MiXCR on the 5' RACE reads and lists one entry per CDR3 protein. This sample has about 90,000 distinct CDR3 sequences, with just under 9% found just once. Sequencing used blood, either unsorted or a sorted T cell fraction (not recorded which). Receptors originate from a male donor with ankylosing spondylitis. CDR3s include the opening cysteine and the closing phenylalanine or tryptophan. The D gene is left open where the match is weak. Only part of the rows carry a size: once, few, many, or a class if the clone is expanded.

abundance: NA; d_gene: NA; v_gene: TRBV24-1; j_gene: TRBJ2-1; CDR3nt: TGTGCCACCAGTGGTTTTGGGAGGCCAAGCTCCTACAATGAGCAGTTCTTC; CDR3aa: CATSGFGRPSSYNEQFF
abundance: many; d_gene: TRBD1; v_gene: TRBV12-3/TRBV12-4; j_gene: TRBJ1-4; CDR3nt: TGTGCCAGCAGTCCGGACAGGGGGCGTGAAAAACTGTTTTTT; CDR3aa: CASSPDRGREKLFF
abundance: many; d_gene: NA; v_gene: TRBV5-6; j_gene: TRBJ2-5; CDR3nt: TGTGCCAGCAGCTCGGCTACCGGTTTAGAGACCCAGTACTTC; CDR3aa: CASSSATGLETQYF
abundance: few; d_gene: NA; v_gene: TRBV7-9; j_gene: TRBJ1-1; CDR3nt: TGTGCCAGCAGTCGCTCCGGGGAAGGGGCTTTCTTT; CDR3aa: CASSRSGEGAFF
abundance: NA; d_gene: NA; v_gene: TRBV13; j_gene: TRBJ1-3; CDR3nt: TGTGCCAGCAGCTTATTAACCGGCGGGAACACCATATATTTT; CDR3aa: CASSLLTGGNTIYF
abundance: NA; d_gene: NA; v_gene: TRBV10-2; j_gene: TRBJ1-2; CDR3nt: TGCGCCAGCACGAGCGGTGTGGGGGGGGGCTACACCTTC; CDR3aa: CASTSGVGGGYTF
abundance: many; d_gene: TRBD1; v_gene: TRBV20-1; j_gene: TRBJ2-1; CDR3nt: TGCAGTGCTAGAACAACAGGGGTGGAGCAGTTCTTC; CDR3aa: CSARTTGVEQFF
abundance: few; d_gene: TRBD1; v_gene: TRBV11-2; j_gene: TRBJ1-5; CDR3nt: TGTGCCAGCAGCTTAGGACAGGGGCTTTTTACTAGCAATCAGCCCCAGCATTTT; CDR3aa: CASSLGQGLFTSNQPQHF
abundance: NA; d_gene: NA; v_gene: TRBV20-1; j_gene: TRBJ2-1; CDR3nt: TGCAGTGCTAGACAAATCCTCCGGGAGTGGGGTAATGAGCAGTTCTTC; CDR3aa: CSARQILREWGNEQFF
abundance: many; d_gene: NA; v_gene: TRBV20-1; j_gene: TRBJ2-3; CDR3nt: TGCAGTGCTAGAGATCCGACCGGGAGCGCAGATACGCAGTATTTT; CDR3aa: CSARDPTGSADTQYF
abundance: many; d_gene: NA; v_gene: TRBV19; j_gene: TRBJ2-1; CDR3nt: TGTGCCAGTAGTATCGACGAGATTAGCTCCTACAATGAGCAGTTCTTC; CDR3aa: CASSIDEISSYNEQFF
abundance: many; d_gene: TRBD1; v_gene: TRBV4-1; j_gene: TRBJ2-1; CDR3nt: TGCGCCAGCAGTCAAGAGGTTGGACAGGGAGGCCACAATGAGCAGTTCTTC; CDR3aa: CASSQEVGQGGHNEQFF
abundance: few; d_gene: TRBD2; v_gene: TRBV29-1; j_gene: TRBJ2-1; CDR3nt: TGCAGCGTTGAAGGTGCTAGCGGGATCTCCTACAATGAGCAGTTCTTC; CDR3aa: CSVEGASGISYNEQFF
abundance: NA; d_gene: NA; v_gene: TRBV15; j_gene: TRBJ2-6; CDR3nt: TGTGCCACCAGCAGAGATTTAGTCTCTGGGGCCAACGTCCTGACTTTC; CDR3aa: CATSRDLVSGANVLTF
abundance: NA; d_gene: NA; v_gene: TRBV29-1; j_gene: TRBJ1-1; CDR3nt: TGCAGCGTTGAAGAATTCTTATCGGTTTTCTTT; CDR3aa: CSVEEFLSVFF
abundance: few; d_gene: NA; v_gene: TRBV9; j_gene: TRBJ2-2; CDR3nt: TGTGCCAGCAGCCCGGGGTGGTCCCCCGGGGAGCTGTTTTTT; CDR3aa: CASSPGWSPGELFF
abundance: many; d_gene: NA; v_gene: TRBV27; j_gene: TRBJ2-1; CDR3nt: TGTGCCAGCAGTTACCGAGGGATCGAGCAGTTCTTC; CDR3aa: CASSYRGIEQFF
abundance: few; d_gene: TRBD2; v_gene: TRBV5-1; j_gene: TRBJ2-1; CDR3nt: TGCGCCAGCAGCTTGGCCGTTGGGACTAGCGGGGACCTCTACAATGAGCAGTTCTTC; CDR3aa: CASSLAVGTSGDLYNEQFF
abundance: NA; d_gene: NA; v_gene: TRBV4-1; j_gene: TRBJ2-1; CDR3nt: TGCGCCAGCAGCCAAGAAAAATACAATGAGCAGTTCTTC; CDR3aa: CASSQEKYNEQFF
abundance: NA; d_gene: NA; v_gene: TRBV12-3/TRBV12-4; j_gene: TRBJ2-1; CDR3nt: TGTGCCAGCAGCCCCGGACTACATCTTTACAATGAGCAGTTCTTC; CDR3aa: CASSPGLHLYNEQFF
abundance: many; d_gene: NA; v_gene: TRBV27; j_gene: TRBJ2-3; CDR3nt: TGTGCCAGCGGCGTAGGCACAGATACGCAGTATTTT; CDR3aa: CASGVGTDTQYF
abundance: few; d_gene: TRBD1; v_gene: TRBV3-1; j_gene: TRBJ2-2; CDR3nt: TGTGCCAGCAGTCCACAGGGGGCTTGGACCGGGGAGCTGTTTTTT; CDR3aa: CASSPQGAWTGELFF
abundance: NA; d_gene: TRBD2; v_gene: TRBV7-8; j_gene: TRBJ2-1; CDR3nt: TGTGCCAGCAGCTTAGGGGCGGGCGGGAGCATAAATGAGCAGTTCTTC; CDR3aa: CASSLGAGGSINEQFF
abundance: few; d_gene: TRBD1; v_gene: TRBV6-2/TRBV6-3; j_gene: TRBJ2-5; CDR3nt: TGTGCCAGCAGCTACCCCCGGGACAGCCAAGAGACCCAGTACTTC; CDR3aa: CASSYPRDSQETQYF
abundance: NA; d_gene: NA; v_gene: TRBV6-5; j_gene: TRBJ1-2; CDR3nt: TGTGCCAGCGTCGCGGGATCGGGCGGCTACACCTTC; CDR3aa: CASVAGSGGYTF
abundance: many; d_gene: NA; v_gene: TRBV27; j_gene: TRBJ1-1; CDR3nt: TGTGCCAGCAGCCCTTGGCCGAACACTGAAGCTTTCTTT; CDR3aa: CASSPWPNTEAFF
abundance: few; d_gene: NA; v_gene: TRBV29-1; j_gene: TRBJ1-2; CDR3nt: TGCAGCGTTGAAGGGACTAACTATGGCTACACCTTC; CDR3aa: CSVEGTNYGYTF
abundance: many; d_gene: TRBD2; v_gene: TRBV27; j_gene: TRBJ2-1; CDR3nt: TGTGCCAGCAGTTTGGGGACTAGCGTGCTTGAGCAGTTCTTC; CDR3aa: CASSLGTSVLEQFF
abundance: NA; d_gene: TRBD2; v_gene: TRBV2; j_gene: TRBJ2-1; CDR3nt: TGTGCCAGCAGTGAGGCGGGAGACTATGAGCAGTTCTTC; CDR3aa: CASSEAGDYEQFF
abundance: NA; d_gene: TRBD1; v_gene: TRBV11-1; j_gene: TRBJ1-1; CDR3nt: TGTGCCAGCAGCGACAGGGGCGTTGGGACTGAAGCTTTCTTT; CDR3aa: CASSDRGVGTEAFF
abundance: many; d_gene: TRBD1; v_gene: TRBV4-1; j_gene: TRBJ2-3; CDR3nt: TGCGCCAGCAGCCTCCGGGACAGGGACAGAGATACGCAGTATTTT; CDR3aa: CASSLRDRDRDTQYF
abundance: few; d_gene: NA; v_gene: TRBV7-9; j_gene: TRBJ2-1; CDR3nt: TGTGCCAGCAGGTCGGGGGAAGGGGTCTACAATGAGCAGTTCTTC; CDR3aa: CASRSGEGVYNEQFF
abundance: many; d_gene: NA; v_gene: TRBV6-1; j_gene: TRBJ1-2; CDR3nt: TGTGCCAGCAGTCCCCGGGGCAGGGAGTATGGCTACACCTTC; CDR3aa: CASSPRGREYGYTF
abundance: many; d_gene: NA; v_gene: TRBV12-3/TRBV12-4; j_gene: TRBJ2-7; CDR3nt: TGTGCCAGCAGTTTGAATGGGGATGGGGCCTACGAGCAGTACTTC; CDR3aa: CASSLNGDGAYEQYF
abundance: NA; d_gene: TRBD1; v_gene: TRBV7-9; j_gene: TRBJ2-7; CDR3nt: TGTGCCAGCAGCCCCGGGACAGGGAACTACGAGCAGTACTTC; CDR3aa: CASSPGTGNYEQYF
abundance: NA; d_gene: NA; v_gene: TRBV4-1; j_gene: TRBJ2-5; CDR3nt: TGCGCCAGCAGCCAAGAGGGGACAACCGACCCCCGAGAGACCCAGTACTTC; CDR3aa: CASSQEGTTDPRETQYF
abundance: NA; d_gene: TRBD2; v_gene: TRBV15; j_gene: TRBJ2-1; CDR3nt: TGTGCCACCAGCTCTAGCGGGAGAGGATACAATGAGCAGTTCTTC; CDR3aa: CATSSSGRGYNEQFF
abundance: many; d_gene: NA; v_gene: TRBV4-2; j_gene: TRBJ2-7; CDR3nt: TGTGCCAGCAGCCAAGCAGCAGTCTCGGTTCCATACGAGCAGTACTTC; CDR3aa: CASSQAAVSVPYEQYF
abundance: many; d_gene: NA; v_gene: TRBV6-1; j_gene: TRBJ1-5; CDR3nt: TGTGCCAGCAGTGTTTGGGGGGGCGGAAGTCAGCCCCAGCATTTT; CDR3aa: CASSVWGGGSQPQHF
abundance: NA; d_gene: TRBD1; v_gene: TRBV9; j_gene: TRBJ2-3; CDR3nt: TGTGCCAGCAGCGCTCCCACAGGGGGGGATACGCAGTATTTT; CDR3aa: CASSAPTGGDTQYF
abundance: few; d_gene: NA; v_gene: TRBV12-3/TRBV12-4; j_gene: TRBJ1-1; CDR3nt: TGTGCCAGCAATGATAACTTGAACACTGAAGCTTTCTTT; CDR3aa: CASNDNLNTEAFF
abundance: many; d_gene: NA; v_gene: TRBV7-2; j_gene: TRBJ2-1; CDR3nt: TGTGCCAGCAGTTCCGGAGAAGTTGAGCAGTTCTTC; CDR3aa: CASSSGEVEQFF
abundance: many; d_gene: TRBD1; v_gene: TRBV7-7; j_gene: TRBJ1-5; CDR3nt: TGTGCCAGCAGCTTAGTTCACAGGGGGTTTGGTCAGCCCCAGCATTTT; CDR3aa: CASSLVHRGFGQPQHF
abundance: many; d_gene: TRBD1; v_gene: TRBV12-3/TRBV12-4; j_gene: TRBJ1-4; CDR3nt: TGTGCCAGCAGACCGACAGGGGAGGGGGAAAAACTGTTTTTT; CDR3aa: CASRPTGEGEKLFF
abundance: NA; d_gene: NA; v_gene: TRBV4-1; j_gene: TRBJ1-1; CDR3nt: TGCGCCAGCAGCCAAGCGAGGCAGCCGAACACTGAAGCTTTCTTT; CDR3aa: CASSQARQPNTEAFF
abundance: NA; d_gene: NA; v_gene: TRBV19; j_gene: TRBJ2-7; CDR3nt: TGTGCCAGTCGTCAGGGGCCAACCTACGAGCAGTACTTC; CDR3aa: CASRQGPTYEQYF
abundance: few; d_gene: TRBD1; v_gene: TRBV7-9; j_gene: TRBJ2-5; CDR3nt: TGTGCCAGCAGCTCTAGCCTAGGACAGGGTGTGGGAGAGACCCAGTACTTC; CDR3aa: CASSSSLGQGVGETQYF
abundance: many; d_gene: NA; v_gene: TRBV27; j_gene: TRBJ2-1; CDR3nt: TGTGCCAGCAGCTTGGACAGCTATGAGCAGTTCTTC; CDR3aa: CASSLDSYEQFF
abundance: few; d_gene: TRBD1; v_gene: TRBV20-1; j_gene: TRBJ2-7; CDR3nt: TGCAGTGCTAGCGAGACAGGGGCCTACGAGCAGTACTTC; CDR3aa: CSASETGAYEQYF
abundance: many; d_gene: NA; v_gene: TRBV4-1; j_gene: TRBJ2-1; CDR3nt: TGCGCCAGCAGCAGAGTTACGGGTGAGCAGTTCTTC; CDR3aa: CASSRVTGEQFF
abundance: many; d_gene: TRBD2; v_gene: TRBV5-1; j_gene: TRBJ2-1; CDR3nt: TGCGCCAGCAGCTTGGGTGGGAGGGGCTTCGGCAATGAGCAGTTCTTC; CDR3aa: CASSLGGRGFGNEQFF
abundance: NA; d_gene: NA; v_gene: TRBV7-8; j_gene: TRBJ1-1; CDR3nt: TGTGCCAGCAGCTTAGACAGGGACACTGAAGCTTTCTTT; CDR3aa: CASSLDRDTEAFF
abundance: NA; d_gene: TRBD2; v_gene: TRBV20-1; j_gene: TRBJ2-1; CDR3nt: TGCAGTGCTAGAGACCTAGCGGGAGGGCCTTACAATGAGCAGTTCTTC; CDR3aa: CSARDLAGGPYNEQFF
abundance: NA; d_gene: TRBD2; v_gene: TRBV20-1; j_gene: TRBJ2-7; CDR3nt: TGCAGTGCTAGAGATCCTGGACTAGCGGGAATCTACGAGCAGTACTTC; CDR3aa: CSARDPGLAGIYEQYF